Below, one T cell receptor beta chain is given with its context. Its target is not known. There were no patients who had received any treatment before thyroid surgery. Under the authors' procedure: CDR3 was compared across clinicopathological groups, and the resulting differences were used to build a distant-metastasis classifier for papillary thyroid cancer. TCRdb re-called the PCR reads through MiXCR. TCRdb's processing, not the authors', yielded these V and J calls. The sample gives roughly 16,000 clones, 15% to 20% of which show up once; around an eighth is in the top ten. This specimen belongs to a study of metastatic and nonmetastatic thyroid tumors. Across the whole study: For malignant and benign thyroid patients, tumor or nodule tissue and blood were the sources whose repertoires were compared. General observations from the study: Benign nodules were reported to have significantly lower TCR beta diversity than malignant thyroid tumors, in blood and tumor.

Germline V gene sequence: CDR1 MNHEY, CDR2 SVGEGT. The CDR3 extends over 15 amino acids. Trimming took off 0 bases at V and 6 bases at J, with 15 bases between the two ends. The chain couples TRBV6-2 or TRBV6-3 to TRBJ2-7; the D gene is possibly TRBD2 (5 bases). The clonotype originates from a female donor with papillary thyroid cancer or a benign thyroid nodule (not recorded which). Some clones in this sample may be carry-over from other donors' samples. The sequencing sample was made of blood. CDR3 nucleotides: TGTGCCAGCAGTTACTCATCAACCGGGGTCGGCGAGCAGTACTTC. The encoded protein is CASSYSSTGVGEQYF.